These T cell receptor beta chains were read from a single sample in a study of cytomegalovirus exposure and HLA in healthy donors. TCRdb's copy holds only in-frame clones and misses some; the assay was immunoSEQ multiplex PCR. The sample yields about 140,000 clones, approximately 70% seen once. Sequenced input: PBMCs. The receptors shown here come from a woman aged 55 to 70 in good health and CMV-seropositive. Each CDR3 is given with its conserved first and last residue. D genes are given only for firm matches. Clone size, where shown, is once, few, many, or a class for clones that have expanded.

D	V	J	size	DNA	CDR3
.	TRBV19	TRBJ1-1	.	TGTGCCAGTAGTGCCCCAGGGATGGGACTCAGAAATTCGGGCACTGAAGCTTTCTTT	CASSAPGMGLRNSGTEAFF
.	TRBV5-6	TRBJ1-5	.	TGTGCCAGCAGCTCGTCGGGAATAGCCCAGCATTTT	CASSSSGIAQHF
TRBD2	TRBV5-1	TRBJ2-5	.	TGCGCCAGCAGCCTAGGGACTAGCGGGATCCAAGAGACCCAGTACTTC	CASSLGTSGIQETQYF
.	TRBV5-1	TRBJ1-1	.	TGCGCCAGCAAGCAGGCAACTGGGAACACTGAAGCTTTCTTT	CASKQATGNTEAFF
.	TRBV6-1	TRBJ1-1	.	TGTGCCAGCAGAGAATACTTCGGGCATCTCCGGGGGACGAAGAACACTGAAGCTTTCTTT	CASREYFGHLRGTKNTEAFF
.	TRBV6-1	TRBJ2-7	.	TGTGCCAGCAGTGAAGTTGGGGGGGCTAACGAGCAGTACTTC	CASSEVGGANEQYF
TRBD1	TRBV25-1	TRBJ1-2	.	TGTGCCAGCAGTGTGACGGGACAGAACTATGGCTACACCTTC	CASSVTGQNYGYTF
.	TRBV6-5	TRBJ2-2	.	TGTGCCAGCAGTTACTCTCCTTATTCTGGGGAGCTGTTTTTT	CASSYSPYSGELFF
.	TRBV6-1	TRBJ1-5	.	TGTGCCAGCAGTTTACAGGTTGCCGATCAGCCCCAGCATTTT	CASSLQVADQPQHF
.	TRBV6-5	TRBJ2-7	.	TGTGCCAGCAGTACCCTCGGCGAGCAGTACTTC	CASSTLGEQYF
TRBD1	TRBV2	TRBJ2-2	.	TGTGCCAGCAGTCGGACAGGGACGAACACCGGGGAGCTGTTTTTT	CASSRTGTNTGELFF
.	TRBV10-1	TRBJ2-2	.	TGCGCCAGCAAGGAGGGGACTAACACCGGGGAGCTGTTTTTT	CASKEGTNTGELFF
TRBD2	TRBV5-1	TRBJ2-1	once	TGCGCCAGCAGCTTGGAATCGGGAGGGCACAATGAGCAGTTCTTC	CASSLESGGHNEQFF
.	TRBV9	TRBJ2-2	.	TGTGCCAGCAGCGTCATACTAGACACCGGGGAGCTGTTTTTT	CASSVILDTGELFF
.	TRBV27	TRBJ2-7	.	TGTGCCACAAGGATCGGAGGGCGGGGTGGCGAGCAGTACTTC	CATRIGGRGGEQYF
.	TRBV10-2	TRBJ2-3	few	TGCGCCAGCAGGGATCTAGCGGATACGCAGTATTTT	CASRDLADTQYF
TRBD1	TRBV29-1	TRBJ1-1	.	TGCAGCGTTGATGGGGACAGGCTTGTCTTCTTT	CSVDGDRLVFF
.	TRBV29-1	TRBJ2-3	.	TGCAGCGCCTCGGGACTTTTAAGCACAGATACGCAGTATTTT	CSASGLLSTDTQYF
.	TRBV5-4	TRBJ2-7	.	TGTGCCAGCAGTCCTGGACACTCCTACGAGCAGTACTTC	CASSPGHSYEQYF
TRBD1	TRBV6-6	TRBJ1-5	.	TGTGCCAGCAGCACCGGACAGGGCCGTAATCAGCCCCAGCATTTT	CASSTGQGRNQPQHF
TRBD2	TRBV9	TRBJ2-3	.	TGTGCCAGCAGCGTAGTGGCGGGAGGGTCAGATACGCAGTATTTT	CASSVVAGGSDTQYF
TRBD2	TRBV18	TRBJ2-1	.	TGTGCCAGCTCACCAAGGACTAGCGGTAACAATGAGCAGTTCTTC	CASSPRTSGNNEQFF
.	TRBV28	TRBJ2-7	.	TGTGCCAGCAGTTTTTCACAGGGCCCCTACGAGCAGTACTTC	CASSFSQGPYEQYF
.	TRBV21-1	TRBJ2-7	.	TGTGCCAGCAGAGGACTAGCGGGAACTCATTACGAGCAGTACTTC	CASRGLAGTHYEQYF
.	TRBV28	TRBJ1-1	few	TGTGCCAGCAGTTTACCTAAAACAGGTGAAGCTTTCTTT	CASSLPKTGEAFF
TRBD1	TRBV5-1	TRBJ1-1	.	TGCGCCAGCAGCGGACTGACAGGGGTGAACACTGAAGCTTTCTTT	CASSGLTGVNTEAFF
.	TRBV30	TRBJ2-7	.	TGTGCCTGGGGCTCCACGCCTGCCTACGAGCAGTACTTC	CAWGSTPAYEQYF
TRBD1	TRBV5-6	TRBJ1-2	.	TGTGCCAGCAGCTTTGGGACAGGGCTGTCGGGCGGCTACACCTTC	CASSFGTGLSGGYTF
.	TRBV7-3	TRBJ2-5	few	TGTGCCAGCAGCTCCCCACAGGGGGGGGCAGAGACCCAGTACTTC	CASSSPQGGAETQYF
.	TRBV5-6	TRBJ2-2	.	TGTGCCAGCAGCTTGGGACCGGGACTCACCGGGGAGCTGTTTTTT	CASSLGPGLTGELFF
TRBD1	TRBV6-1	TRBJ1-1	.	TGTGCCAGCAGTACCCTGGGACAGCTCTCTGCTGAAGCTTTCTTT	CASSTLGQLSAEAFF
.	TRBV29-1	TRBJ1-1	.	TGCAGCGTTGACCCGAGGCAGGGTGGAGCTTTCTTT	CSVDPRQGGAFF
TRBD1	TRBV6-1	TRBJ1-2	.	TGTGCCAGCAGTGAGGGACAGGGGGTGTACGGCTACACCTTC	CASSEGQGVYGYTF
.	TRBV7-3	TRBJ2-5	few	TGTGCCAGCAGCTTATCTAGTGCGGAGACCCAGTACTTC	CASSLSSAETQYF
TRBD2	TRBV5-1	TRBJ2-2	.	TGCGCCAGCAGCTTGGAATCTCCTAGCGGGAGCTCCGGGGAGCTGTTTTTT	CASSLESPSGSSGELFF
.	TRBV7-9	TRBJ2-1	.	TGTGCCAGCAGCCGTATCAGGAATGAGCAGTTCTTC	CASSRIRNEQFF
TRBD2	TRBV9	TRBJ2-1	few	TGTGCCAGCAGTGAATACCCCGGGACTAGCGGCCACAATGAGCAGTTCTTC	CASSEYPGTSGHNEQFF
.	TRBV25-1	TRBJ1-2	.	TGTGCCAGCAGTGATGCGGGTCAGGGGCATGGCTACACCTTC	CASSDAGQGHGYTF
TRBD1	TRBV30	TRBJ2-3	.	TGTGCCTGGAGTCGAGGACAGGGGAGAGATACGCAGTATTTT	CAWSRGQGRDTQYF
TRBD1	TRBV27	TRBJ2-2	.	TGTGCCAGCACCTTAAGACAGGGATTTAACACCGGGGAGCTGTTTTTT	CASTLRQGFNTGELFF
TRBD1	TRBV6-1	TRBJ1-1	.	TGTGCCAGCAGTGCGAGGGGGCCCACTGAAGCTTTCTTT	CASSARGPTEAFF
TRBD1	TRBV5-1	TRBJ1-5	.	TGCGCCAGCAGCGCCACCGGGACAGGTAGCAATCAGCCCCAGCATTTT	CASSATGTGSNQPQHF
TRBD1	TRBV5-1	TRBJ1-1	.	TGCGCCAGCAGCTTGACCGGGACAGGGAACACTGAAGCTTTCTTT	CASSLTGTGNTEAFF
TRBD2	TRBV13	TRBJ2-1	.	TGTGCCAGCAGCTTAGAACGCGGGAGTCACAATGAGCAGTTCTTC	CASSLERGSHNEQFF
.	TRBV20-1	TRBJ2-3	.	TGCAGTGCCCCGGAGGATACGCAGTATTTT	CSAPEDTQYF
TRBD1	TRBV6-1	TRBJ1-1	.	TGTGCCAGCGGAGAACAGGGGGGTATTCTGACTGAAGCTTTCTTT	CASGEQGGILTEAFF
.	TRBV6-5	TRBJ1-1	.	TGTGCCAGCAGTTACGCCTTACAGGGAGCGACTGAAGCTTTCTTT	CASSYALQGATEAFF
TRBD1	TRBV7-8	TRBJ2-1	.	TGTGCCAGCAGCTCAAGGGCCCAGGGGGCCGGTGAGCAGTTCTTC	CASSSRAQGAGEQFF